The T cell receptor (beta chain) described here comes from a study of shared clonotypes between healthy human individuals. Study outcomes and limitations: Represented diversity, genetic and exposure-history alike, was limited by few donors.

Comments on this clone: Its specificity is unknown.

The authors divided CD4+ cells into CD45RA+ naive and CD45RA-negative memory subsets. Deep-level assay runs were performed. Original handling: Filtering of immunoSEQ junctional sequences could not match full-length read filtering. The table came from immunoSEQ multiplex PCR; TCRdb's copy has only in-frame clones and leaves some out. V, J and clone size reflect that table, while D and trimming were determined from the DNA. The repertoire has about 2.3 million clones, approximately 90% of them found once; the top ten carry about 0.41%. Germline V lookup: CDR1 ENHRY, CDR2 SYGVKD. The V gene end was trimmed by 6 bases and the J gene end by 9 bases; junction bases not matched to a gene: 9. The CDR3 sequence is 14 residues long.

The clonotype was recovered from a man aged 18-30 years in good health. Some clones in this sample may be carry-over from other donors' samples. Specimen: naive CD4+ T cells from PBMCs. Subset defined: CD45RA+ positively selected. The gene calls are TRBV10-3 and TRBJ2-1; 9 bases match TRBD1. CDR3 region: CAISLQGARSEQFF. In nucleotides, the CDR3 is TGTGCCATCAGCCTACAGGGGGCACGGAGTGAGCAGTTCTTC.